This T cell receptor (beta chain) appears in the sequencing data of a study of blood T cell repertoires in COVID-19. Study information: The origin of the acute and convalescent COVID-19 samples was the United States, Italy and Spain. Nucleic acid was either cDNA or gDNA, and it came from T cells, B-cell-depleted T cells, or PBMCs.

Original processing methods: Amplification of reference gene primers was used by the study to estimate nucleated cell counts. Here immunoSEQ multiplex PCR was the method, and the copy in TCRdb shows in-frame clones only, minus some. V and J calls and clone size are given by that table; D and trimming were obtained from the DNA. This sample has approximately 330,000 clones, with over 80% found just once. This clone has a handful of counts. V dropped 7 bases and J dropped 5 bases, with 16 bases sitting between them. The germline V gene encodes CDR1 SGHNT and CDR2 YYREEE (reference sequence). The CDR3 sequence is 13 residues long. Seattle enrolled patients during active infection and tracked them longitudinally.

V and J are TRBV5-4 and TRBJ2-7; TRBD2 is a possible D gene (5 bases). Sequenced sample: peripheral blood. This TCR was recovered from a young man with COVID-19, enrolled during active disease. CDR3: CASSPWDSDEQYF. The CDR3 DNA follows: TGTGCCAGCTCCCCTTGGGATAGCGACGAGCAGTACTTC.